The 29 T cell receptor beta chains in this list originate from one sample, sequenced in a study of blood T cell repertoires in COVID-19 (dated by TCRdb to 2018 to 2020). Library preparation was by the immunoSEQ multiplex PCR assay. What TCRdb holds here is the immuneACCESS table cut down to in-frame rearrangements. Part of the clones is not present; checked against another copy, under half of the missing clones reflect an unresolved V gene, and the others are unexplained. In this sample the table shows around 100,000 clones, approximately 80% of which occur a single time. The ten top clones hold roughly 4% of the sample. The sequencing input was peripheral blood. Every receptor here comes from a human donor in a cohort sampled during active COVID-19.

CDR3 coding DNA: TGCGCCAGCAGCCTAGGACAGTACACTGAAGCTTTCTTT. Translating gives CASSLGQYTEAFF. The chain couples TRBV5-1 to TRBJ1-1; weak D call: TRBD1 (6 bases). There are 13 residues in the CDR3. Trimming took off 4 bases at V and 3 bases at J, with 10 bases between the two ends. The germline V gene has CDR1 SGHRS and CDR2 YFSETQ. Full variable domain (remainder filled in from reference TRBV5-1 and TRBJ1-1): KAGVTQTPRYLIKTRGQQVTLSCSPISGHRSVSWYQQTPGQGLQFLFEYFSETQRNKGNFPGRFSGRQFSNSRSEMNVSTLELGDSALYLCASSLGQYTEAFFGQGTRLTVV.

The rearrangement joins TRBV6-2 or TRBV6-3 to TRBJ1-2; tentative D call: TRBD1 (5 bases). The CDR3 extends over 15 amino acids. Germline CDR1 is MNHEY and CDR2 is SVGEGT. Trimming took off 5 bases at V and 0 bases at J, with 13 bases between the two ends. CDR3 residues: CASSTAGITNYGYTF. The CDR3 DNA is TGTGCCAGCAGTACGGCAGGGATCACTAACTATGGCTACACCTTC.

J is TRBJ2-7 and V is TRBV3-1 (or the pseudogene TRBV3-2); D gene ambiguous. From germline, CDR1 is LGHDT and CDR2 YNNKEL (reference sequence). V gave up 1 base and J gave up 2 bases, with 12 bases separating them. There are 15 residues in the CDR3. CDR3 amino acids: CASSQVAASTYEQYF. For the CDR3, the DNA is TGTGCCAGCAGCCAAGTGGCGGCCTCCACCTACGAGCAGTACTTC.

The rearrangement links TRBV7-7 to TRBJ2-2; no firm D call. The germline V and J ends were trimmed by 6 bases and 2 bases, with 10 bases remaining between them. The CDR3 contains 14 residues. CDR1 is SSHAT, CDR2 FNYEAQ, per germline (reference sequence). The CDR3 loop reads CASSLTPNTGELFF. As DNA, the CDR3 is TGTGCCAGCAGTCTGACACCTAACACCGGGGAGCTGTTTTTT.

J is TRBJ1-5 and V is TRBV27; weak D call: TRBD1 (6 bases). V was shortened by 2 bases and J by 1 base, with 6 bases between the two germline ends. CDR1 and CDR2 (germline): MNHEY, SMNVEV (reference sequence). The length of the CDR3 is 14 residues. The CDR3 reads CASSLQGSNQPQHF. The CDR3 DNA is TGTGCCAGCAGTTTACAGGGGAGCAATCAGCCCCAGCATTTT.

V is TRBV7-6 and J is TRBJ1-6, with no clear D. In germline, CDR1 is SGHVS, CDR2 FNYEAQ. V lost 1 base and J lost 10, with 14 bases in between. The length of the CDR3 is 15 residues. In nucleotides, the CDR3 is TGTGCCAGCAGCTTAGTACGGGGTGAACTCTCACCCCTCCACTTT. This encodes CASSLVRGELSPLHF.

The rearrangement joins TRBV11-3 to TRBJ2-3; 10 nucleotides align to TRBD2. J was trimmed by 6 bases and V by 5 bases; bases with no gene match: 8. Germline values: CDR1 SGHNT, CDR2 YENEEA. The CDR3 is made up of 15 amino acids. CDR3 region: CASSPSGGARDTQYF. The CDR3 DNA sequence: TGTGCCAGCAGCCCCAGCGGGGGGGCCAGGGATACGCAGTATTTT. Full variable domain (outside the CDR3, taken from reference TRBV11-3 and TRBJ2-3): EAGVVQSPRYKIIEKKQPVAFWCNPISGHNTLYWYLQNLGQGPELLIRYENEEAVDDSQLPKDRFSAERLKGVDSTLKIQPAELGDSAVYLCASSPSGGARDTQYFGPGTRLTVL.

Written as DNA, the CDR3 is TGTGCCAGCAGCTTAGCTTTGGTAGCGGGGGGGGCCCAGTACTTC. Amino acid sequence: CASSLALVAGGAQYF. The chain has TRBV11-3 and TRBJ2-5; 11 nucleotides match TRBD2. This CDR3 contains 15 residues. The junction had 7 bases not matched to a gene; V was cut back by 1 base and J by 9 bases. Germline CDR1 is SGHNT and CDR2 is YENEEA.

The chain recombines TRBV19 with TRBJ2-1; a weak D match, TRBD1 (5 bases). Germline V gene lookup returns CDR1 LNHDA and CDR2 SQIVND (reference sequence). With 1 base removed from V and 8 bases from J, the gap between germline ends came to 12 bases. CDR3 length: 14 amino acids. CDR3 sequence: CASSIVDWGYEQFF. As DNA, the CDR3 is TGTGCCAGTAGTATAGTTGACTGGGGCTATGAGCAGTTCTTC.

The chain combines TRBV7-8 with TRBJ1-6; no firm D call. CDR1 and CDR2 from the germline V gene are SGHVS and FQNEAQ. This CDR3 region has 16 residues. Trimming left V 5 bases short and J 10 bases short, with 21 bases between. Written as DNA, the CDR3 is TGTGCCAGCAGCGCTGGGTCAGCAGGCAGGAGGTCACCCCTCCACTTT. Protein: CASSAGSAGRRSPLHF.

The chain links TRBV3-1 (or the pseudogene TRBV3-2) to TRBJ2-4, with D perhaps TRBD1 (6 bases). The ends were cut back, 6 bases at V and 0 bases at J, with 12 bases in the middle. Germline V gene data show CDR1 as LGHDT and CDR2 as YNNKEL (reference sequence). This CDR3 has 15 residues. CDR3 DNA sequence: TGTGCCAGCAGAAGGGGGACGATAGCCAAAAACATTCAGTACTTC. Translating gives CASRRGTIAKNIQYF.

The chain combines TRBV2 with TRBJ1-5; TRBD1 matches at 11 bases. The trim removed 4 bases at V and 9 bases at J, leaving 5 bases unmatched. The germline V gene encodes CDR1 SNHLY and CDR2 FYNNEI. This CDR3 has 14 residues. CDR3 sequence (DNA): TGTGCCAGCAGTGGATCCGGGACAGGGGGGCCCCAGCATTTT. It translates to CASSGSGTGGPQHF.

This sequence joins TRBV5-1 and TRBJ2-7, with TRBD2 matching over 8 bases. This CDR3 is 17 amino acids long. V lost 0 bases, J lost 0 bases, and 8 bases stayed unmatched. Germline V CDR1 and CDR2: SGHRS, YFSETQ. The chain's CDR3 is CASSLARGLGDSYEQYF. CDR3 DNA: TGCGCCAGCAGCTTGGCCAGGGGACTAGGGGACTCCTACGAGCAGTACTTC.

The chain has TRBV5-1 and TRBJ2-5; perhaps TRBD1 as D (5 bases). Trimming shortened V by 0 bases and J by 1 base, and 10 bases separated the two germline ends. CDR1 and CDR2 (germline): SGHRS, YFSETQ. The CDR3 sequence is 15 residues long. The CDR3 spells CASSLAPTAQETQYF. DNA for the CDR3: TGCGCCAGCAGCTTGGCCCCGACAGCCCAAGAGACCCAGTACTTC.

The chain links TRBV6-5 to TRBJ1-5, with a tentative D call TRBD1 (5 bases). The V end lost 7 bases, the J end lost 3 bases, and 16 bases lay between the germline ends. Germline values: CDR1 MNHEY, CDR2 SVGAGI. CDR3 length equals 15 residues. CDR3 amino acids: CASTPGGVHNQPQHF. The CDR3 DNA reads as TGTGCCAGCACTCCCGGGGGGGTGCACAATCAGCCCCAGCATTTT.

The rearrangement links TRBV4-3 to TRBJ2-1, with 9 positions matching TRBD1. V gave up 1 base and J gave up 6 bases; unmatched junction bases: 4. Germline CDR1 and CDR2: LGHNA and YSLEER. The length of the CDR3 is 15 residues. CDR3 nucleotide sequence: TGCGCCAGCAGCCAAGTAACAGGGGGCCCCAATGAGCAGTTCTTC. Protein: CASSQVTGGPNEQFF.

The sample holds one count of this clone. Here the CDR3 reads CASSFTAGVYNEQFF. For the CDR3, the DNA is TGTGCCAGCAGCTTCACAGCGGGGGTCTATAATGAGCAGTTCTTC. The chain recombines TRBV7-9 with TRBJ2-1, with 8 bases aligning to TRBD2. Losses at the gene ends were 3 bases for V and 7 bases for J; bases not matched to a gene: 8. The CDR3 covers 15 residues. The V gene's germline CDR1 is SEHNR and CDR2 FQNEAQ (reference sequence). The full variable domain, its missing parts supplied by reference TRBV7-9 and TRBJ2-1, is DTGVSQNPRHKITKRGQNVTFRCDPISEHNRLYWYRQTLGQGPEFLTYFQNEAQLEKSRLLSDRFSAERPKGSFSTLEIQRTEQGDSAMYLCASSFTAGVYNEQFFGPGTRLTVL.

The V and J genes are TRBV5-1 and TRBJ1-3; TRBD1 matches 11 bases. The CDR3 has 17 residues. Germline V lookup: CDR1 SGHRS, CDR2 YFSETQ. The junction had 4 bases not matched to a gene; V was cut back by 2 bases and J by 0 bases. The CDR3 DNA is TGCGCCAGCAGCTTTGGGACAGGGGGTAGCTCTGGAAACACCATATATTTT. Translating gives CASSFGTGGSSGNTIYF.

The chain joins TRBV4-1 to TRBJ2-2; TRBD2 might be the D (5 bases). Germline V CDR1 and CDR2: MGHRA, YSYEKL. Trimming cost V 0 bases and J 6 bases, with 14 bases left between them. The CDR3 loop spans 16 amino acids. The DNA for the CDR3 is TGCGCCAGCAGCCAAGAAGGAGGATATTTCGCCGGGGAGCTGTTTTTT. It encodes CASSQEGGYFAGELFF.

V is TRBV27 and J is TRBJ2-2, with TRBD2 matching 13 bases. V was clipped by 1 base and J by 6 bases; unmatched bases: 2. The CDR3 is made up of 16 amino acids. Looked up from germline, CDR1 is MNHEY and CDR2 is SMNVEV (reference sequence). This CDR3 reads CASSLLLAGGPGELFF. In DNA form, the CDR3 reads TGTGCCAGCAGTTTATTACTAGCGGGGGGGCCCGGGGAGCTGTTTTTT.

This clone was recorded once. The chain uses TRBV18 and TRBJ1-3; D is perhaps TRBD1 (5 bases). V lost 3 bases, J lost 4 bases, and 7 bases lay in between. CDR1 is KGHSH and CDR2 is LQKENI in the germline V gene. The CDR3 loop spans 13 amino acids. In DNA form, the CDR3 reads TGTGCCAGCTCACCGGGACTCGGAAACACCATATATTTT. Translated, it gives CASSPGLGNTIYF.

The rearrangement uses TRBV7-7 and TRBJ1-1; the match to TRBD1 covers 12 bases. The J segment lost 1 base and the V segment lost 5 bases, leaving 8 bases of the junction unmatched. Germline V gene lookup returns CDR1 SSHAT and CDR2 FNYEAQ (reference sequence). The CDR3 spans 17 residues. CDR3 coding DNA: TGTGCCAGCAGCCCCGGGACAGGGGGCCGGCGGAACACTGAAGCTTTCTTT. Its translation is CASSPGTGGRRNTEAFF.

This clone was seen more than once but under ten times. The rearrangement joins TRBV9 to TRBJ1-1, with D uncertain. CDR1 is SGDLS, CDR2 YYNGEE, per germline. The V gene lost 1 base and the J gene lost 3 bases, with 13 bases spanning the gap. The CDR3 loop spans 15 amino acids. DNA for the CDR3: TGTGCCAGCAGCGTATGGCTGGGTCAGGACACTGAAGCTTTCTTT. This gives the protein CASSVWLGQDTEAFF.

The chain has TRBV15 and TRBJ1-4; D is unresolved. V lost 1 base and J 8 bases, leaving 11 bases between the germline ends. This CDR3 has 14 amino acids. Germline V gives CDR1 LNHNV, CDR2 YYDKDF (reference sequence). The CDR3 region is CATSRAPPREKLFF. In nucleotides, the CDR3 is TGTGCCACCAGCAGAGCCCCCCCACGGGAAAAACTGTTTTTT. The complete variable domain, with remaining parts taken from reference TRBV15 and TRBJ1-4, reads DAMVIQNPRYQVTQFGKPVTLSCSQTLNHNVMYWYQQKSSQAPKLLFHYYDKDFNNEADTPDNFQSRRPNTSFCFLDIRSPGLGDTAMYLCATSRAPPREKLFFGSGTQLSVL.

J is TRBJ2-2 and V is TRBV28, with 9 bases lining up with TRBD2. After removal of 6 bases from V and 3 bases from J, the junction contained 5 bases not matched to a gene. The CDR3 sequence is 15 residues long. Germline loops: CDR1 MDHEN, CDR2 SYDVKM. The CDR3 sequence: CASSLSGGHTGELFF. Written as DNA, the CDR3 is TGTGCCAGCAGCCTAAGCGGGGGGCACACCGGGGAGCTGTTTTTT. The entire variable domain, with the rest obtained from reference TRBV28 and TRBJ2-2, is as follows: DVKVTQSSRYLVKRTGEKVFLECVQDMDHENMFWYRQDPGLGLRLIYFSYDVKMKEKGDIPEGYSVSREKKERFSLILESASTNQTSMYLCASSLSGGHTGELFFGEGSRLTVL.

The CDR3 reads CASSQGPGDRGTEAFF. The DNA for the CDR3 is TGTGCCAGCAGCCAAGGGCCGGGGGACCGTGGGACTGAAGCTTTCTTT. The rearrangement uses TRBV3-1 (or the pseudogene TRBV3-2) and TRBJ1-1, with D tentatively TRBD1 (5 bases). V lost 1 base to trimming and J lost 5 bases, with 17 bases between them. Germline CDR1 and CDR2: LGHDT and YNNKEL (reference sequence). CDR3 length equals 16 residues.

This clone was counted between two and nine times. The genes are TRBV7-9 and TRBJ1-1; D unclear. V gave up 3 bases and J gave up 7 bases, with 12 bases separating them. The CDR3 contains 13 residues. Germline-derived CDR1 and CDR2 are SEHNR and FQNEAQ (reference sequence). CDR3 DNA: TGTGCCAGCAGCTTTTCCGAGATTAATGAAGCTTTCTTT. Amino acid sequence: CASSFSEINEAFF.

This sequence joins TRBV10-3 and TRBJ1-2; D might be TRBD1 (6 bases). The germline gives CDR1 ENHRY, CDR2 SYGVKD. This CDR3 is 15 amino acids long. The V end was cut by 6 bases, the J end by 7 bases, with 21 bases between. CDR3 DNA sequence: TGTGCCATCAGGGGTGCAGGGGCTCTGGATGCTGGCTACACCTTC. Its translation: CAIRGAGALDAGYTF.

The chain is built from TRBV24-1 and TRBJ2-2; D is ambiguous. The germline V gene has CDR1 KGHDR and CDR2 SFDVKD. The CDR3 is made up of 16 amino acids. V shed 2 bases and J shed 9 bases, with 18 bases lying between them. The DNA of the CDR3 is TGTGCCACCAGTGATTCGAAAGGAGTTCGAACTCGGGAGCTGTTTTTT. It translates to CATSDSKGVRTRELFF.